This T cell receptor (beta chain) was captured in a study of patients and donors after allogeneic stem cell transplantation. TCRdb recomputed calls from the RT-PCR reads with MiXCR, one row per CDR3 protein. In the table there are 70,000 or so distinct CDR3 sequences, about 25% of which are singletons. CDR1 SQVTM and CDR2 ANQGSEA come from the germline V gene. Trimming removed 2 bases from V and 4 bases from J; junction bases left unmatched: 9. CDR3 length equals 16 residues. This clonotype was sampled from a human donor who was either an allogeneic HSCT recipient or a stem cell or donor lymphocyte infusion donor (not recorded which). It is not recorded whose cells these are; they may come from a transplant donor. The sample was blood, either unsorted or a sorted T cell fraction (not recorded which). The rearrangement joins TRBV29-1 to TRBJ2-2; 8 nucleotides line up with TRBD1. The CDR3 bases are TGCAGCGTTGAATTGTGGGGACAGGCGGTCACCGGGGAGCTGTTTTTT. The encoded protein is CSVELWGQAVTGELFF.